This T cell receptor beta chain originates from a study of T cell responses to AZD1222 COVID-19 vaccine. General study findings and limits: Baseline testing showed seropositivity in only a handful of AZD1222 recipients.

Assay: immunoSEQ multiplex PCR; the TCRdb copy retains only in-frame clones and omits some. The repertoire includes around 46,000 clones, about nine tenths of them detected once, and approximately 5% sits in the top ten. This clone appeared once. The antigen is undetermined. Sequenced material: peripheral blood, taken 28 days after the second AZD1222 dose. The TCR comes from an adult who received the AZD1222 COVID-19 vaccine.

The CDR3 DNA is TGTGCCAGCAGCGCCGGTAGATATGGCTACACCTTC. It specifies CASSAGRYGYTF. The chain carries TRBV11-2 and TRBJ1-2; D is uncertain. Germline V gene sequence: CDR1 SGHAT, CDR2 FQNNGV. The CDR3 is 12 amino acids. Trimming took 5 bases from V and 5 from J, leaving 9 bases between them.